The entry that follows covers one T cell receptor (beta chain) sequence. Antigen unknown. This CDR3 comprises 15 residues. The germline V gene encodes CDR1 SEHNR and CDR2 FQNEAQ (reference sequence). V gave up 3 bases and J gave up 2 bases, with 11 bases separating them. The sample originates from a study of cytotoxic CD8 clonotypes in ibrutinib-treated CLL. Study overall: Investigators reported roughly 24 partial and 2 complete responses; after median roughly 70 months, approximately 15 patients remained remitted and about 12 progressed.

A 1 in 200,000 to 1 in 1 million T cell depth was the sequencing target. Clones were sequenced by immunoSEQ multiplex PCR, and TCRdb holds only the in-frame ones, with some missing. This table has around 310,000 clones, around four fifths appearing once. Points from the study as a whole: Patients had baseline clonality above age-matched healthy donors, and this clonality moved with circulating CD8+ T-cell counts.

The receptor was derived from a human donor with chronic lymphocytic leukemia. The sample in question was PBMCs, obtained before ibrutinib treatment. The chain is built from TRBV7-9 and TRBJ2-1, with D perhaps matching TRBD2 (6 bases). The CDR3 here is CASSFRRDPYNEQFF. DNA for the CDR3: TGTGCCAGCAGCTTCAGGCGGGACCCCTACAATGAGCAGTTCTTC.